One sample yielded the 26 T cell receptor beta chains listed below, sequenced in a study of cytomegalovirus exposure and HLA in healthy donors. PCR amplification relied on 60 Vbeta primers (plus 13 Jbeta primers). Measured with immunoSEQ multiplex PCR; TCRdb has only the in-frame clones, and not every one. Of about 91,000 clones detected, 70% to 90% appear once; the ten largest clones hold 2.3%. Sequenced material: PBMCs. The receptors derive from a man aged 18 to 29 in good health and CMV-seronegative.

The genes are TRBV18 and TRBJ2-5; possibly TRBD1 for D (5 bases). CDR1 is KGHSH, CDR2 LQKENI, per germline. The ends were cut back, 6 bases at V and 5 bases at J, with 13 bases in the middle. This CDR3 is 13 amino acids long. The CDR3 bases are TGTGCCAGCTCGCCTCAGGGTGAGGAGACCCAGTACTTC. Protein: CASSPQGEETQYF. Variable domain in full (rest from reference TRBV18 and TRBJ2-5): NAGVMQNPRHLVRRRGQEARLRCSPMKGHSHVYWYRQLPEEGLKFMVYLQKENIIDESGMPKERFSAEFPKEGPSILRIQQVVRGDSAAYFCASSPQGEETQYFGPGTRLLVL.

CDR3 protein: CASSLQENTEAFF. The CDR3 nucleotides are TGCGCCAGCAGCTTGCAGGAGAACACTGAAGCTTTCTTT. This sequence joins TRBV5-1 and TRBJ1-1; no firm D call. CDR3 length equals 13 residues. Germline CDR1 reads SGHRS; CDR2 reads YFSETQ. The V end lost 1 base, the J end lost 1 base, and 5 bases lay between the germline ends.

The chain combines TRBV7-2 with TRBJ2-7; TRBD1 agrees at 9 bases. Looked up from germline, CDR1 is SGHTA and CDR2 is FQGNSA. The CDR3 totals 15 residues. V gave up 5 bases and J gave up 3 bases; unmatched junction bases: 8. The CDR3, as DNA: TGTGCCAGCAGCCACCCGGGACAGGGCTACTACGAGCAGTACTTC. This translates into CASSHPGQGYYEQYF.

In this sample, this clone turned up a few times. The chain carries TRBV4-3 and TRBJ2-7; D gene uncertain. This CDR3 contains 15 residues. The germline V gene encodes CDR1 LGHNA and CDR2 YSLEER. V gave up 2 bases and J gave up 3 bases, with 14 bases separating them. CDR3: CASSQFNHRDYEQYF. CDR3 bases: TGCGCCAGCAGCCAATTTAATCATCGCGACTACGAGCAGTACTTC.

The CDR3 nucleotides are TGTGCCAGTAGTCCCGACACGGCTAGCACAGATACGCAGTATTTT. Its translation is CASSPDTASTDTQYF. This rearrangement joins TRBV19 to TRBJ2-3, with D unclear. Germline V lookup: CDR1 LNHDA, CDR2 SQIVND (reference sequence). V was pared by 5 bases and J by 0 bases, with 12 bases between. The CDR3 has 15 residues.

The chain is built from TRBV7-3 and TRBJ1-6; D perhaps matches TRBD1 (6 bases). The CDR3 extends over 16 amino acids. Germline loops: CDR1 SGHTA, CDR2 FQGTGA. Between the trimmed V and J ends, which lost 1 base and 8 bases, there was a span of 15 bases. CDR3 sequence reads: CASSLISPGDDSPLHF. The CDR3, as DNA: TGTGCCAGCAGCTTAATCAGTCCAGGGGATGATTCACCCCTCCACTTT.

This clone has only one observation. The chain carries TRBV9 and TRBJ2-3; 11 positions agree with TRBD2. Trimming took 6 bases from V and 2 from J; bases not matched to a gene: 5. Germline CDR1 is SGDLS and CDR2 is YYNGEE. The CDR3 is 15 residues long. The CDR3 sequence is CASTRLAGPTDTQYF. The CDR3 DNA sequence: TGTGCCAGCACCCGACTAGCGGGACCCACAGATACGCAGTATTTT.

The genes are TRBV18 and TRBJ2-6, with TRBD2 matching 12 bases. The CDR3 is 17 amino acids. V lost 5 bases to trimming and J lost 3 bases; unmatched junction nucleotides: 5. Germline values: CDR1 KGHSH, CDR2 LQKENI. The DNA for the CDR3 is TGTGCCAGCTCATGGACTAGCGGGAAGAATGGGGCCAACGTCCTGACTTTC. Translated, it gives CASSWTSGKNGANVLTF.

The count of this clone is one. The chain couples TRBV6-5 to TRBJ1-4; no firm D call. This CDR3 has 14 residues. The germline CDR1 and CDR2 sequences are MNHEY and SVGAGI. V was trimmed by 8 bases and J by 2 bases, leaving 12 bases between them. In DNA form, the CDR3 reads TGTGCCAGCGGGCCCCGGGGTACTAATGAAAAACTGTTTTTT. As protein: CASGPRGTNEKLFF.

V and J are TRBV6-5 and TRBJ2-7; 7 bases agree with TRBD1. Germline V gene sequence: CDR1 MNHEY, CDR2 SVGAGI. J gave up 3 bases and V 10 bases, and 12 bases lay outside the gene matches. The CDR3 sequence is 14 residues long. The CDR3 sequence: CATYRDRLSYEQYF. The CDR3 DNA follows: TGTGCCACGTACCGGGACAGATTAAGCTACGAGCAGTACTTC.

This chain connects TRBV18 to TRBJ2-6; TRBD1 matches 11 bases. CDR1 is KGHSH and CDR2 is LQKENI in the germline V gene. CDR3 length: 17 residues. Trimming cost V 3 bases and J 4 bases; bases outside gene matches: 5. Written as DNA, the CDR3 is TGTGCCAGCTCACCGGGACAGGGGGTCACGGGGGCCAACGTCCTGACTTTC. This gives the protein CASSPGQGVTGANVLTF.

This clone was detected a few times. The rearrangement joins TRBV15 to TRBJ1-5; D uncertain. The CDR3 runs 14 residues. V lost 4 bases to trimming and J lost 3 bases, with 10 bases between them. The germline V gene encodes CDR1 LNHNV and CDR2 YYDKDF (reference sequence). This chain's CDR3 is CATSIQAHNQPQHF. The DNA of the CDR3 is TGTGCCACCAGCATTCAGGCCCACAATCAGCCCCAGCATTTT.

This clone has just a few counts. The chain employs TRBV7-2 and TRBJ2-1; TRBD1 aligns across 12 bases. Germline CDR1 is SGHTA and CDR2 is FQGNSA. V shed 4 bases, J shed 9 bases, and the junction held 7 bases outside the gene matches. The CDR3 length is 15 residues. The CDR3: CASSYRDRGPGEQFF. CDR3 bases: TGTGCCAGCAGCTACCGGGACAGGGGGCCTGGTGAGCAGTTCTTC.

This sequence joins TRBV28 and TRBJ2-5, with 9 bases fitting TRBD2. Per germline, CDR1 MDHEN and CDR2 SYDVKM. The V and J ends lost 6 bases and 7 bases, in that order; junction bases with no gene match: 9. The CDR3 has 14 residues. CDR3 residues: CASSAGGALRTQYF. The CDR3, as DNA: TGTGCCAGCAGCGCGGGAGGGGCTTTGAGGACCCAGTACTTC.

This chain links TRBV29-1 with TRBJ1-1; 7 bases map to TRBD1. The junction had 14 bases not matched to a gene; V was cut back by 4 bases and J by 0 bases. The CDR3 totals 17 residues. CDR1 and CDR2 (germline): SQVTM, ANQGSEA. The CDR3 sequence: CSVAPKTGTVMNTEAFF. DNA of the CDR3: TGCAGCGTTGCACCTAAAACCGGGACAGTTATGAACACTGAAGCTTTCTTT.

This clone was detected a few times. J is TRBJ1-2 and V is TRBV4-2; D may be TRBD1 (6 bases). CDR3 length: 15 residues. Trimming stripped 1 base from V and 4 bases from J, with 13 bases between. Germline V gives CDR1 LGHNA, CDR2 YNFKEQ. The CDR3 nucleotides are TGTGCCAGCAGCCAAGCAAGGGCAGGGGTCTATGGCTACACCTTC. It translates to CASSQARAGVYGYTF.

Points on this clone: Distinct nucleotide sequences in the sample also encode this CDR3. V and J are TRBV28 and TRBJ2-6, with D perhaps matching TRBD2 (6 bases). Germline loops: CDR1 MDHEN, CDR2 SYDVKM. The V gene lost 3 bases and the J gene lost 0 bases, with 6 bases spanning the gap. CDR3 length: 15 residues. The CDR3 DNA sequence: TGTGCCAGCAGTTTGGGAGGCTCTGGGGCCAACGTCCTGACTTTC. It codes for CASSLGGSGANVLTF. Complete variable domain (other parts from reference TRBV28 and TRBJ2-6): DVKVTQSSRYLVKRTGEKVFLECVQDMDHENMFWYRQDPGLGLRLIYFSYDVKMKEKGDIPEGYSVSREKKERFSLILESASTNQTSMYLCASSLGGSGANVLTFGAGSRLTVL.

The chain is built from TRBV2 and TRBJ2-7, with D perhaps matching TRBD1 (6 bases). The CDR3 contains 15 residues. In germline, CDR1 is SNHLY, CDR2 FYNNEI. V lost 9 bases and J 0 bases, leaving 18 bases between the germline ends. In DNA, the CDR3 is TGTGCCAGTAACCCCCAGGGGCTGAGCTCCTACGAGCAGTACTTC. Its translation is CASNPQGLSSYEQYF.

The V and J genes are TRBV9 and TRBJ1-1; the D gene is possibly TRBD1 (5 bases). The germline CDR1 and CDR2 sequences are SGDLS and YYNGEE. The CDR3 has 15 amino acids. V gave up 3 bases and J gave up 4 bases, with 16 bases separating them. CDR3 protein: CASSGAGRGSTEAFF. In DNA, the CDR3 is TGTGCCAGCAGCGGCGCGGGGAGGGGTAGCACTGAAGCTTTCTTT. Variable domain in full (rest from reference TRBV9 and TRBJ1-1): DSGVTQTPKHLITATGQRVTLRCSPRSGDLSVYWYQQSLDQGLQFLIQYYNGEERAKGNILERFSAQQFPDLHSELNLSSLELGDSALYFCASSGAGRGSTEAFFGQGTRLTVV.

The rearrangement links TRBV28 to TRBJ1-4, with 8 bases fitting TRBD1. CDR1 MDHEN and CDR2 SYDVKM come from the germline V gene. The length of the CDR3 is 15 residues. V shed 4 bases, J shed 8 bases, and the junction held 9 bases outside the gene matches. The CDR3 DNA sequence: TGTGCCAGCAGTTCTCAGGGGGCGCGGGAGGAAAAACTGTTTTTT. Its translation: CASSSQGAREEKLFF.

This sequence joins TRBV5-4 and TRBJ2-2; 12 positions agree with TRBD1. The germline V gene encodes CDR1 SGHNT and CDR2 YYREEE (reference sequence). J was trimmed by 4 bases and V by 4 bases; bases with no gene match: 8. This CDR3 has 17 amino acids. The CDR3 DNA reads as TGTGCCAGCAGCCCTACCAGGGACAGGGGGCGCACCGGGGAGCTGTTTTTT. It specifies CASSPTRDRGRTGELFF. The entire variable domain, with the rest obtained from reference TRBV5-4 and TRBJ2-2, is as follows: ETGVTQSPTHLIKTRGQQVTLRCSSQSGHNTVSWYQQALGQGPQFIFQYYREEENGRGNFPPRFSGLQFPNYSSELNVNALELDDSALYLCASSPTRDRGRTGELFFGEGSRLTVL.

The chain uses TRBV28 and TRBJ2-7; 8 bases align to TRBD1. CDR1 is MDHEN, CDR2 SYDVKM, per germline. Trimming took 5 bases from V and 2 from J; bases not matched to a gene: 8. The CDR3 spans 15 residues. CDR3 nucleotide sequence: TGTGCCAGCAGTCTTTCAGGACAGGGCCCCTACGAGCAGTACTTC. This gives the protein CASSLSGQGPYEQYF.

The genes are TRBV2 and TRBJ2-7; 9 bases line up with TRBD1. Germline trimming cut 7 bases from V and 3 bases from J; bases unmatched to any gene: 4. The CDR3 consists of 13 residues. In germline, CDR1 is SNHLY, CDR2 FYNNEI. This chain's CDR3 is CASNGQGYYEQYF. The DNA for the CDR3 is TGTGCCAGCAACGGACAGGGGTACTACGAGCAGTACTTC.

The chain couples TRBV18 to TRBJ2-7; TRBD1 aligns across 9 bases. Per the germline V gene, CDR1 is KGHSH and CDR2 is LQKENI. The CDR3 runs 16 residues. V gave up 3 bases and J gave up 6 bases; unmatched junction bases: 12. CDR3 coding DNA: TGTGCCAGCTCACCTATACCCCGGACAGGGGATTCCGAGCAGTACTTC. Protein sequence: CASSPIPRTGDSEQYF.

V is TRBV5-8 and J is TRBJ2-7, with TRBD1 matching over 10 bases. Per germline, CDR1 SGHTS and CDR2 YDEGEE. The CDR3 is 17 residues long. After removal of 1 base from V and 3 bases from J, the junction contained 10 bases not matched to a gene. DNA of the CDR3: TGTGCCAGCAGCTTGCGAGAAGTCCGGGACAGGGGCTACGAGCAGTACTTC. Translation: CASSLREVRDRGYEQYF.

V usage is TRBV28 and J usage is TRBJ2-5, with D perhaps TRBD2 (5 bases). Germline V CDR1 and CDR2: MDHEN, SYDVKM. CDR3 size: 13 residues. Trimming removed 3 bases from V and 5 bases from J, with 10 bases in between. CDR3 DNA sequence: TGTGCCAGCAGTTTGCCGAGGAGGGAGACCCAGTACTTC. This encodes CASSLPRRETQYF. Supplemented by reference TRBV28 and TRBJ2-5, the full variable domain reads DVKVTQSSRYLVKRTGEKVFLECVQDMDHENMFWYRQDPGLGLRLIYFSYDVKMKEKGDIPEGYSVSREKKERFSLILESASTNQTSMYLCASSLPRRETQYFGPGTRLLVL.